The 19 T cell receptor beta chains in this list originate from one sample, sequenced in a study. Using its own MiXCR run on the 5' RACE reads, TCRdb lists one record per CDR3 protein. This sample has about 62,000 distinct CDR3 sequences, with roughly 30% found just once. The sample comprised tumor-infiltrating naive CD4+ T cells sorted from the breast tumor. Subset indicated: naive CD4+ T cells, CD4+CD45RA+CD25-. These receptors all stem from a female donor with breast cancer.

Of note for this clonotype: Relative to the germline gene, one junction end is altered; a read error may explain this. This rearrangement joins TRBV29-1 to TRBJ1-2; D unresolved. The germline gives CDR1 SQVTM, CDR2 ANQGSEA. The CDR3 has 12 amino acids. The CDR3 sequence: CSVDTSNYGHTF. The CDR3 nucleotides read TGCAGCGTAGATACAAGTAACTATGGCCACACCTTC.

V gene TRBV6-1 combines with J gene TRBJ1-1, with a weak D call TRBD1 (6 bases). There are 14 residues in the CDR3. The V end lost 10 bases, the J end lost 6 bases, and 21 bases lay between the germline ends. The germline gives CDR1 MNHNS, CDR2 SASEGT. The CDR3 loop reads CATSTGLRLAEAFF. CDR3 nucleotide sequence: TGTGCCACCTCGACAGGACTCCGGCTGGCTGAAGCTTTCTTT.

This chain joins TRBV12-3 or TRBV12-4 and TRBJ2-1, with a tentative D call TRBD1 (6 bases). The CDR3 is 13 residues long. V dropped 4 bases and J dropped 9 bases, with 13 bases sitting between them. CDR3 residues: CASSSIQGTEQFF. The CDR3 DNA reads as TGTGCCAGCAGTTCAATACAGGGCACTGAGCAGTTCTTC.

This clonotype was seen more than once but under ten times. The gene calls are TRBV7-2 and TRBJ1-6, with TRBD1 matching over 7 bases. Losses at the gene ends were 0 bases for V and 4 bases for J; bases not matched to a gene: 3. Germline CDR1 is SGHTA and CDR2 is FQGNSA. This CDR3 contains 16 residues. CDR3 region: CASSLAGTAYNSPLHF. The CDR3, as DNA: TGTGCCAGCAGCTTAGCAGGGACAGCATATAATTCACCCCTCCACTTT.

This clonotype turned up a few times. The V and J genes are TRBV5-1 and TRBJ2-2; the match to TRBD1 covers 11 bases. V was clipped by 4 bases and J by 0 bases; unmatched bases: 2. The CDR3 has 16 residues. Germline assignment: CDR1 SGHRS and CDR2 YFSETQ. Written as DNA, the CDR3 is TGCGCCAGCAGCGGGACAGGGGGAACGAACACCGGGGAGCTGTTTTTT. Protein: CASSGTGGTNTGELFF. Together with reference TRBV5-1 and TRBJ2-2, the CDR3 gives the full variable domain: KAGVTQTPRYLIKTRGQQVTLSCSPISGHRSVSWYQQTPGQGLQFLFEYFSETQRNKGNFPGRFSGRQFSNSRSEMNVSTLELGDSALYLCASSGTGGTNTGELFFGEGSRLTVL.

A single count supports this clonotype. The chain has TRBV5-1 and TRBJ2-6; TRBD1 might be the D (7 bases). CDR3 size: 15 residues. With 6 bases removed from V and 2 bases from J, the gap between germline ends came to 12 bases. The germline V gene encodes CDR1 SGHRS and CDR2 YFSETQ. The CDR3 protein is CASKEGAAGANVLTF. CDR3 DNA: TGCGCCAGCAAGGAGGGGGCGGCTGGGGCCAACGTCCTGACTTTC.

This clonotype was counted at least ten times. J is TRBJ2-7 and V is TRBV7-3, with 8 bases matching TRBD2. CDR1 and CDR2 (germline): SGHTA, FQGTGA. The CDR3 has 15 amino acids. J was trimmed by 2 bases and V by 0 bases; bases with no gene match: 3. Here the CDR3 DNA reads TGTGCCAGCAGCTTAACCGGGGGGGAGGCCTACGAGCAGTACTTC. Translated: CASSLTGGEAYEQYF.

This clonotype was recorded many times. The rearrangement links TRBV4-2 to TRBJ1-5; D is undetermined. Germline CDR1 LGHNA, CDR2 YNFKEQ. Trimming took off 0 bases at V and 6 bases at J, with 15 bases between the two ends. The CDR3 length is 16 residues. The CDR3, as DNA: TGTGCCAGCAGCCAAGATCGCCAGCATCCCAGTCAGCCCCAGCATTTT. It codes for CASSQDRQHPSQPQHF.

The chain carries TRBV7-2 and TRBJ2-1, with D unclear. The CDR3 is made up of 14 amino acids. Germline V gives CDR1 SGHTA, CDR2 FQGNSA. V was clipped by 5 bases and J by 13 bases, with 21 bases between them. CDR3 sequence (DNA): TGTGCCAGCAGCCCCGGCGTAGCCTCGCTCGGTCAGTTCTTC. Translation: CASSPGVASLGQFF.

This chain joins TRBV6-6 and TRBJ1-2; D is possibly TRBD1 (5 bases). The CDR3 sequence is 13 residues long. Per germline, CDR1 MNHNY and CDR2 SVGAGI (reference sequence). Trimming removed 2 bases from V and 4 bases from J, with 8 bases in between. CDR3 in DNA: TGTGCCAGCAGTTACAGGGGCCCCTATGGCTACACCTTC. Translated: CASSYRGPYGYTF.

This clonotype is a singleton in its sample. V gene TRBV7-8 combines with J gene TRBJ2-5, with D unclear. Germline V gene lookup returns CDR1 SGHVS and CDR2 FQNEAQ. The CDR3 contains 12 residues. Trimming cost V 2 bases and J 7 bases, with 8 bases left between them. This CDR3 reads CASSLSDVTQYF. CDR3 coding DNA: TGTGCCAGCAGCTTATCGGATGTGACCCAGTACTTC.

In this sample, this clonotype turned up a few times. The rearrangement uses TRBV4-3 and TRBJ2-1, with D unclear. From germline, CDR1 is LGHNA and CDR2 YSLEER. This CDR3 contains 12 residues. V lost 0 bases and J lost 9, with 6 bases in between. The CDR3 sequence: CASSQDRREQFF. The CDR3 region has the DNA TGCGCCAGCAGCCAAGATCGGCGTGAGCAGTTCTTC.

By share, this clonotype counts as medium-sized (0.01 to 0.1%). The chain employs TRBV7-2 and TRBJ2-5; perhaps TRBD1 as D (6 bases). Trimming removed 4 bases at V and 1 base at J, with 7 bases between. This CDR3 region has 13 residues. CDR1 and CDR2 from the germline V gene are SGHTA and FQGNSA. The CDR3 here is CASSYRVQETQYF. The CDR3 coding sequence is TGTGCCAGCAGCTACAGGGTCCAAGAGACCCAGTACTTC.

The CDR3 DNA reads as TGTGCCAGCAGCCCCAGTCTGATTGTAGAAAACACTGAAGCTTTCTTT. The encoded protein is CASSPSLIVENTEAFF. V gene TRBV7-9 combines with J gene TRBJ1-1, with D hard to call. The CDR3 is 16 amino acids. Germline CDR1 and CDR2: SEHNR and FQNEAQ (reference sequence). V was shortened by 5 bases and J by 2 bases, with 18 bases between the two germline ends.

This clonotype was recorded a few times. The chain joins TRBV7-9 to TRBJ2-7; D not certain. CDR1 SEHNR and CDR2 FQNEAQ come from the germline V gene (reference sequence). This CDR3 is built from 13 residues. V shed 4 bases and J shed 5 bases, with 12 bases lying between them. CDR3 protein: CASSSSVTNEQYF. The CDR3 coding sequence is TGTGCCAGCAGCTCATCAGTGACGAACGAGCAGTACTTC.

This clonotype came up many times. CDR3 in DNA: TGCGCCAGCAGCTTGAGCACAGGGGCGGGGGTAGGCGAGCAGTTCTTC. It encodes CASSLSTGAGVGEQFF. The chain carries TRBV5-1 and TRBJ2-1; D tentatively fits TRBD1 or TRBD2 (7 bases each). This CDR3 has 16 residues. The germline CDR1 and CDR2 sequences are SGHRS and YFSETQ. The V end was cut by 1 base, the J end by 10 bases, with 21 bases between.

The sample holds a few counts of this clonotype. The V call is TRBV20-1, the J call TRBJ2-2, with TRBD2 matching over 7 bases. The CDR3 loop spans 12 amino acids. The V gene's germline CDR1 is DFQATT and CDR2 SNEGSKA (reference sequence). J lost 8 bases, V lost 0 bases, and 0 bases had no gene match. Here the CDR3 reads CSARELAGELFF. The CDR3 nucleotides read TGCAGTGCTAGAGAACTAGCGGGGGAGCTGTTTTTT.

Only a few counts were recorded for this clonotype. The chain has TRBV5-4 and TRBJ2-7; D call uncertain. This CDR3 is 13 amino acids long. The germline V and J ends were trimmed by 4 bases and 3 bases, with 11 bases remaining between them. CDR1 is SGHNT and CDR2 is YYREEE in the germline V gene (reference sequence). The CDR3 DNA sequence: TGTGCCAGCAGCAATGCAGGTGTCTACGAGCAGTACTTC. Translating gives CASSNAGVYEQYF.

In the case of this clonotype: One base away lies a much larger clone, so this may be a sequencing read error. The rearrangement links TRBV7-2 to TRBJ2-7; TRBD2 might be the D (6 bases). The germline V gene encodes CDR1 SGHTA and CDR2 FQGNSA. V was clipped by 8 bases and J by 6 bases, with 17 bases between them. The CDR3 has 13 amino acids. The CDR3 loop is CASGRWEEVEQYF. CDR3 coding DNA: TGTGCCAGCGGCCGGTGGGAGGAAGTCGAGCAGTACTTC. Filled out from reference TRBV7-2 and TRBJ2-7, the complete variable domain reads GAGVSQSPSNKVTEKGKDVELRCDPISGHTALYWYRQSLGQGLEFLIYFQGNSAPDKSGLPSDRFSAERTGGSVSTLTIQRTQQEDSAVYLCASGRWEEVEQYFGPGTRLTVT.